One and the same sample provided the 16 T cell receptor beta chains below, sequenced in a study of memory CD4+ T cells and cytomegalovirus serostatus. Libraries were prepared by immunoSEQ multiplex PCR; TCRdb keeps only in-frame clonotypes and omits some of them. The sample has around 44,000 clones, approximately 80% seen once; the top ten hold approximately 6.5%. Single viable CD3+CD4+CD8-CD45RO+ cells were sorted as the memory CD4+ T cells. Sequences were obtained from memory CD4+ T cells from blood. The source of these receptors is an adult in good health and CMV-seronegative.

The chain uses TRBV10-1 and TRBJ2-2; perhaps TRBD2 as D (6 bases). The CDR3 runs to 14 residues. Germline CDR1 and CDR2: WNHNN and SYGVQD (reference sequence). V shed 8 bases and J shed 6 bases, with 16 bases lying between them. CDR3 residues: CASGGTPLAGELFF. The CDR3 DNA is TGCGCCAGCGGCGGGACTCCTTTAGCCGGGGAGCTGTTTTTT.

This clone was seen a few times. The V and J genes are TRBV9 and TRBJ1-2; 8 positions match TRBD1. The CDR3 extends over 18 amino acids. Per the germline V gene, CDR1 is SGDLS and CDR2 is YYNGEE. The J segment lost 4 bases and the V segment lost 2 bases, leaving 16 bases of the junction unmatched. The CDR3, as DNA: TGTGCCAGCAGCGTTTCGGTACAGGGGGGCCGAGAGGGCTATGGCTACACCTTC. It is translated as CASSVSVQGGREGYGYTF. The whole variable domain, remainder taken from reference TRBV9 and TRBJ1-2, is DSGVTQTPKHLITATGQRVTLRCSPRSGDLSVYWYQQSLDQGLQFLIQYYNGEERAKGNILERFSAQQFPDLHSELNLSSLELGDSALYFCASSVSVQGGREGYGYTFGSGTRLTVV.

The chain carries TRBV6-1 and TRBJ2-7; D is perhaps TRBD2 (5 bases). V lost 4 bases and J lost 4, with 11 bases in between. Germline CDR1 and CDR2: MNHNS and SASEGT. CDR3 length equals 13 residues. CDR3: CASSGGVIYEQYF. Written as DNA, the CDR3 is TGTGCCAGCAGTGGGGGAGTTATTTACGAGCAGTACTTC.

The genes are TRBV29-1 and TRBJ1-5; 10 bases are shared with TRBD1. Germline lookup yields CDR1 SQVTM and CDR2 ANQGSEA. CDR3 size: 14 residues. V shed 7 bases and J 3 bases; nucleotides not matched to a gene: 6. The CDR3 sequence is CSAKGQGINQPQHF. The CDR3 DNA sequence: TGCAGCGCGAAGGGACAGGGGATCAATCAGCCCCAGCATTTT.

This chain uses TRBV18 with TRBJ2-3; possibly TRBD2 for D (5 bases). The CDR3 contains 14 residues. The ends were cut back, 8 bases at V and 8 bases at J, with 20 bases in the middle. Per germline, CDR1 KGHSH and CDR2 LQKENI. The CDR3 spells CASQRALDEVTQYF. The CDR3 coding sequence is TGTGCCAGCCAAAGGGCACTAGACGAGGTTACGCAGTATTTT. The complete variable domain, with remaining parts taken from reference TRBV18 and TRBJ2-3, reads NAGVMQNPRHLVRRRGQEARLRCSPMKGHSHVYWYRQLPEEGLKFMVYLQKENIIDESGMPKERFSAEFPKEGPSILRIQQVVRGDSAAYFCASQRALDEVTQYFGPGTRLTVL.

The chain is built from TRBV15 and TRBJ2-5, with D perhaps TRBD2 (5 bases). The CDR3 spans 14 residues. The V end lost 0 bases, the J end lost 5 bases, and 10 bases lay between the germline ends. Germline values: CDR1 LNHNV, CDR2 YYDKDF (reference sequence). CDR3 DNA sequence: TGTGCCACCAGCAGAGATCATGGGGAGGAGACCCAGTACTTC. Translated, it gives CATSRDHGEETQYF.

With respect to this clone: In the same sample, other DNA sequences code for this CDR3. The gene calls are TRBV5-1 and TRBJ1-1; D is perhaps TRBD1 (5 bases). The CDR3 covers 13 residues. Germline V CDR1 and CDR2: SGHRS, YFSETQ. The V gene lost 0 bases and the J gene lost 6 bases, with 9 bases spanning the gap. The CDR3 region is CASSLGQGAEAFF. CDR3 nucleotide sequence: TGCGCCAGCAGCTTGGGTCAGGGAGCTGAAGCTTTCTTT.

The rearrangement links TRBV28 to TRBJ1-2; D remains unclear. The germline V gene has CDR1 MDHEN and CDR2 SYDVKM. The CDR3 totals 14 residues. V gave up 5 bases and J gave up 4 bases, with 14 bases separating them. The CDR3 spells CASSPGRSSYGYTF. The CDR3 bases are TGTGCCAGCAGTCCTGGACGGTCGTCCTATGGCTACACCTTC.

The V call is TRBV18, the J call TRBJ2-2, with D perhaps matching TRBD1 (6 bases). The length of the CDR3 is 15 residues. Germline V CDR1 and CDR2: KGHSH, LQKENI. Trimming took 3 bases from V and 4 from J, leaving 12 bases between them. CDR3 region: CASSPYRATTGELFF. The CDR3 region has the DNA TGTGCCAGCTCACCTTACAGGGCGACCACCGGGGAGCTGTTTTTT.

The chain combines TRBV7-2 with TRBJ1-4, with a possible D match to TRBD1 (5 bases). The CDR3 is 16 amino acids. Germline CDR1 and CDR2: SGHTA and FQGNSA. Trimming shortened V by 3 bases and J by 7 bases, and 18 bases separated the two germline ends. The CDR3 DNA sequence: TGTGCCAGCAGCTTGAGGTCCAGGATGGGGGGTGAAAAACTGTTTTTT. Translation: CASSLRSRMGGEKLFF.

The count of this clone is one. V is TRBV7-9 and J is TRBJ2-2; the match to TRBD2 covers 11 bases. J was trimmed by 3 bases and V by 1 base; bases with no gene match: 1. The CDR3 has 16 amino acids. Germline V CDR1 and CDR2: SEHNR, FQNEAQ (reference sequence). The CDR3 nucleotides read TGTGCCAGCAGCTTAGGACTAGCGGGGTACACCGGGGAGCTGTTTTTT. Its protein is CASSLGLAGYTGELFF.

This clone was counted only a few times. The V and J genes are TRBV10-3 and TRBJ1-1, with 8 bases fitting TRBD1. This CDR3 comprises 15 residues. CDR1 is ENHRY, CDR2 SYGVKD, per germline. V lost 7 bases, J lost 5 bases, and 12 bases stayed unmatched. This chain's CDR3 is CAIMMSGGAGTEAFF. Written as DNA, the CDR3 is TGTGCCATCATGATGTCAGGGGGCGCAGGGACTGAAGCTTTCTTT.

The CDR3 coding sequence is TGTGCCAGTAGTAGGGGAGTCTCCTACAATGAGCAGTTCTTC. Translated, it gives CASSRGVSYNEQFF. The chain uses TRBV19 and TRBJ2-1; a weak D match, TRBD2 (5 bases). V dropped 4 bases and J dropped 0 bases, with 7 bases sitting between them. CDR3 length: 14 amino acids. Germline CDR1 is LNHDA and CDR2 is SQIVND (reference sequence). Together with reference TRBV19 and TRBJ2-1, the CDR3 gives the full variable domain: DGGITQSPKYLFRKEGQNVTLSCEQNLNHDAMYWYRQDPGQGLRLIYYSQIVNDFQKGDIAEGYSVSREKKESFPLTVTSAQKNPTAFYLCASSRGVSYNEQFFGPGTRLTVL.

The V gene is TRBV5-6, the J gene TRBJ1-1; D is unresolved. Trimming left V 4 bases short and J 10 bases short, with 20 bases between. Germline lookup yields CDR1 SGHDT and CDR2 YYEEEE. The CDR3 contains 14 residues. The DNA of the CDR3 is TGTGCCAGCAGCCTAGGAGGGCTGATCTCGGGAGCTTTCTTT. It encodes CASSLGGLISGAFF.

The chain carries TRBV2 and TRBJ1-2; 10 bases line up with TRBD1. CDR3 length equals 14 residues. The germline V gene encodes CDR1 SNHLY and CDR2 FYNNEI. Losses at the gene ends were 1 base for V and 7 bases for J; bases not matched to a gene: 3. CDR3 DNA: TGTGCCAGCAGTGAAGAGGGACAGGGGACTGGCTACACCTTC. It codes for CASSEEGQGTGYTF.

The chain links TRBV5-6 to TRBJ2-5; D possibly corresponds to TRBD2 (6 bases). V was shortened by 2 bases and J by 5 bases, with 10 bases between the two germline ends. In germline, CDR1 is SGHDT, CDR2 YYEEEE. This CDR3 contains 13 residues. CDR3 amino acids: CASSFALAETQYF. In nucleotides, the CDR3 is TGTGCCAGCAGCTTTGCCCTAGCGGAGACCCAGTACTTC.